What follows is one TCR beta chain and its context. The antigen remains undetermined. This record comes from a study of cytomegalovirus exposure and HLA in healthy donors. As for the study in general: A subsequent analysis reported that the 120 validation repertoires were produced on the same platform that had also been used for the roughly 700 first-cohort repertoires. Study-wide results and caveats: The listing of 150 or so TCR beta chains classed them as cytomegalovirus-associated.

The validation cohort, a group of over a hundred subjects, included the donors and was separate from the roughly 670-subject first cohort. Per germline, CDR1 LGHNA and CDR2 YSLEER. The CDR3 covers 15 residues. Trimming at V came to 1 base and at J to 4 bases, leaving 4 bases not matched to a gene. TCRdb keeps only in-frame clones here, not all; method: immunoSEQ multiplex PCR. The sample carries approximately 270,000 clones, around 85% recorded once. The origin of this receptor is a woman between 18 and 29 years old in good health and CMV-seronegative. The specimen was PBMCs. J is TRBJ2-1 and V is TRBV4-3; 7 nucleotides match TRBD2. The CDR3 loop reads CASSQVGGGYNEQFF. The CDR3 DNA follows: TGCGCCAGCAGCCAAGTGGGGGGGGGTTACAATGAGCAGTTCTTC.